This record looks at one T cell receptor beta chain sequence and its context. Antigen: not known. One junction end does not reproduce the germline sequence, and a read error may be involved. The CDR3 runs 12 residues. Germline V gene sequence: CDR1 LNHDA, CDR2 SQIVND (reference sequence). In the PCR, 60 Vbeta and 13 Jbeta primers were used. The protocol was immunoSEQ multiplex PCR, while the TCRdb copy is restricted to in-frame clones and leaves out a portion. The table records approximately 190,000 clones, around 82% of them present only once. This sample is drawn from a study of cytomegalovirus exposure and HLA in healthy donors. At the level of the study: A prior study identified 110 million or so unique TCR beta sequences from roughly 170 million T cells. Study-level results: Immune exposure information comprised only CMV serostatus. Previously analyzed data showed that most TCR beta V segments were productive at a frequency of about 90% or about 30%.

The sequence was obtained from a woman aged 25 to 39 in good health and CMV-seropositive. Sequenced sample: PBMCs. This chain connects TRBV19 to TRBJ2-6; 13 bases fit TRBD2. The DNA for the CDR3 is TGTGCCAGTTGGGGACTAGCGGGGCCCGAGGCTTTC. Protein: CASWGLAGPEAF.